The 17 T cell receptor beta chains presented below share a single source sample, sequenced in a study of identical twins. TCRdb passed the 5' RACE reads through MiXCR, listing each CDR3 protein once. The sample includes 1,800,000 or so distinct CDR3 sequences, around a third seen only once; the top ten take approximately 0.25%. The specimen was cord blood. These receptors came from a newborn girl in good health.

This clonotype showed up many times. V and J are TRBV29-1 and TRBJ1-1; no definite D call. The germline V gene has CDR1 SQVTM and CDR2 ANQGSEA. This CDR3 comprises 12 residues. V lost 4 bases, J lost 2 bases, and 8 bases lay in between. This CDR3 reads CSVGERNTEAFF. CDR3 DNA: TGCAGCGTTGGGGAGCGTAACACTGAAGCTTTCTTT.

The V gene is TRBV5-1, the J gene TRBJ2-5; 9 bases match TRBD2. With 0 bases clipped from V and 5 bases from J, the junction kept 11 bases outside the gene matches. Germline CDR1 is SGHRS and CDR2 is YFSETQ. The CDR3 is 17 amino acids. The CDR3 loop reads CASSLGVLAGKGETQYF. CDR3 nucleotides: TGCGCCAGCAGCTTGGGCGTTCTAGCGGGAAAAGGGGAGACCCAGTACTTC. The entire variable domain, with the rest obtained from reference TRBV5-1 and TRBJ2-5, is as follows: KAGVTQTPRYLIKTRGQQVTLSCSPISGHRSVSWYQQTPGQGLQFLFEYFSETQRNKGNFPGRFSGRQFSNSRSEMNVSTLELGDSALYLCASSLGVLAGKGETQYFGPGTRLLVL.

The CDR3 loop is CSARDRQNYGYTF. CDR3 nucleotide sequence: TGCAGTGCTAGAGACCGACAGAACTATGGCTACACCTTC. V usage is TRBV20-1 and J usage is TRBJ1-2; tentative D call: TRBD1 (5 bases). This CDR3 spans 13 amino acids. From germline, CDR1 is DFQATT and CDR2 SNEGSKA (reference sequence). Trimming left V 0 bases short and J 2 bases short, with 7 bases between.

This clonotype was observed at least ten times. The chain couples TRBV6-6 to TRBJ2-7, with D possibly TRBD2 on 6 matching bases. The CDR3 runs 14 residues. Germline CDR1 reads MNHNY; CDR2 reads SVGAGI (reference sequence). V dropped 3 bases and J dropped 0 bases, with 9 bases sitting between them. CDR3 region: CASSYWGVSYEQYF. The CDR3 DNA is TGTGCCAGCAGTTATTGGGGGGTCTCCTACGAGCAGTACTTC.

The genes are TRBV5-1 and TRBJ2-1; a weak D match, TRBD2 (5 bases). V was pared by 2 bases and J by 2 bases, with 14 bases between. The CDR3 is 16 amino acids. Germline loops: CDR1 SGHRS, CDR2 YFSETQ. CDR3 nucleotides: TGCGCCAGCAGCTTCCTAGGGATCGGGACCTACAATGAGCAGTTCTTC. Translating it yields CASSFLGIGTYNEQFF. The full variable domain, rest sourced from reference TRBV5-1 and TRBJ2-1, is KAGVTQTPRYLIKTRGQQVTLSCSPISGHRSVSWYQQTPGQGLQFLFEYFSETQRNKGNFPGRFSGRQFSNSRSEMNVSTLELGDSALYLCASSFLGIGTYNEQFFGPGTRLTVL.

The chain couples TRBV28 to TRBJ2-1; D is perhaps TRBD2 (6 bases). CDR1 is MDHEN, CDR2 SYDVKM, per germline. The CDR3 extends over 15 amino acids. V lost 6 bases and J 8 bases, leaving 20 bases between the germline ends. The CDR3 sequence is CASRIFKAGSDEQFF. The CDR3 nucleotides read TGTGCCAGCAGAATTTTTAAGGCGGGATCGGATGAGCAGTTCTTC.

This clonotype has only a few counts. DNA for the CDR3: TGTGCCAGTACAGGGGCGAGCAATCAGCCCCAGCATTTT. Its protein product is CASTGASNQPQHF. The J gene is TRBJ1-5, the V gene TRBV6-6, with TRBD1 matching over 7 bases. Losses at the gene ends were 9 bases for V and 1 base for J; bases not matched to a gene: 3. CDR1 and CDR2 from the germline V gene are MNHNY and SVGAGI (reference sequence). The CDR3 is made up of 13 amino acids.

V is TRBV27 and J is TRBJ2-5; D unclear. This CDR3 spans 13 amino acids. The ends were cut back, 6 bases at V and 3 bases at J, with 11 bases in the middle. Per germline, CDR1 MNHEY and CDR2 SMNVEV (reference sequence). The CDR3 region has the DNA TGTGCCAGCAGGGCCGGTCCGAAAGAGACCCAGTACTTC. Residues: CASRAGPKETQYF.

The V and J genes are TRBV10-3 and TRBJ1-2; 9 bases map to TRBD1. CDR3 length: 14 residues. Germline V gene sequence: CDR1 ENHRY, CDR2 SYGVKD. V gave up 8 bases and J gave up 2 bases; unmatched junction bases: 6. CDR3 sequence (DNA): TGTGCCATCTCCCGGGACAGGGTCAACTATGGCTACACCTTC. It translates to CAISRDRVNYGYTF.

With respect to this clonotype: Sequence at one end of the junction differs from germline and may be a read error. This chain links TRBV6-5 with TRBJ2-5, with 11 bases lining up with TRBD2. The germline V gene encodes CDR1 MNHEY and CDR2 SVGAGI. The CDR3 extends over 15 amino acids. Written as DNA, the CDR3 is TGTGCCAACAGTTTAGCGGGAGGGCCGGGAGAGACCCAGTACTTC. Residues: CANSLAGGPGETQYF.

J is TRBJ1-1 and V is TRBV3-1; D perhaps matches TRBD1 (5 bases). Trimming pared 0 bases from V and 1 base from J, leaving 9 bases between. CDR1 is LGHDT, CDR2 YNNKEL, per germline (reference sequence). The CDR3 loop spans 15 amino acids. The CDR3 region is CASSQERQGNTEAFF. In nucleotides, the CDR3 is TGTGCCAGCAGCCAAGAGCGGCAGGGGAACACTGAAGCTTTCTTT. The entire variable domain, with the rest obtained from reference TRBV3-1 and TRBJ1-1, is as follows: DTAVSQTPKYLVTQMGNDKSIKCEQNLGHDTMYWYKQDSKKFLKIMFSYNNKELIINETVPNRFSPKSPDKAHLNLHINSLELGDSAVYFCASSQERQGNTEAFFGQGTRLTVV.

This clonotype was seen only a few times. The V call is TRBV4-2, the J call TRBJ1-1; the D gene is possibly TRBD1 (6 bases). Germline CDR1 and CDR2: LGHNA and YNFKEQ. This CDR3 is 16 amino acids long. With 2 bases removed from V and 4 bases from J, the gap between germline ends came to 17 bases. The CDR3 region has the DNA TGTGCCAGCAGCCAACCGGGGGCGGCGATAGGCACTGAAGCTTTCTTT. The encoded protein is CASSQPGAAIGTEAFF.

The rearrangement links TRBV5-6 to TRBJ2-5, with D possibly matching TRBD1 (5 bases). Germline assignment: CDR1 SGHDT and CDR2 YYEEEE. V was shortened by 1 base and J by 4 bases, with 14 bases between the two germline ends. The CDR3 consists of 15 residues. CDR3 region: CASSLTRVALETQYF. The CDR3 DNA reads TGTGCCAGCAGCTTGACCAGGGTAGCCTTAGAGACCCAGTACTTC.

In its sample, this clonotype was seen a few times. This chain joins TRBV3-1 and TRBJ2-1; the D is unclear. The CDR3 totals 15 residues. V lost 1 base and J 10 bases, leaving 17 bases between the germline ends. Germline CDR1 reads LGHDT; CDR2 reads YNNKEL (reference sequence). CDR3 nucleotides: TGTGCCAGCAGCCAAGGCCAGGTACCAGGAACCGAGCAGTTCTTC. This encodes CASSQGQVPGTEQFF.

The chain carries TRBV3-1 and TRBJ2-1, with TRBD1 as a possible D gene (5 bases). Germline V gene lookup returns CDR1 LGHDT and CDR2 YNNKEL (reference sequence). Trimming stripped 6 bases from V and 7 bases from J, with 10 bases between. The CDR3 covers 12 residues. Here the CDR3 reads CASRYRNNEQFF. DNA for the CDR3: TGTGCCAGCAGGTACAGGAATAATGAGCAGTTCTTC.

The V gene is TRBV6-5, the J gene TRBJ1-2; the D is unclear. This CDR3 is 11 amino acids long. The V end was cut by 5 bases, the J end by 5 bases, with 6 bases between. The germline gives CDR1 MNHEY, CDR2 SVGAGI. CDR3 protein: CASSMGYGYTF. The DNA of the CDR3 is TGTGCCAGCAGTATGGGGTATGGCTACACCTTC.

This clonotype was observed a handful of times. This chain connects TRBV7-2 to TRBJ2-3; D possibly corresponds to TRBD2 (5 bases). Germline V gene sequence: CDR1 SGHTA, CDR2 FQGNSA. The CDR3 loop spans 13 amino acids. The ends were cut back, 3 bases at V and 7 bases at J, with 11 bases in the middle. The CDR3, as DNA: TGTGCCAGCAGCTTGGGTTTAGCGTATACGCAGTATTTT. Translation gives CASSLGLAYTQYF.